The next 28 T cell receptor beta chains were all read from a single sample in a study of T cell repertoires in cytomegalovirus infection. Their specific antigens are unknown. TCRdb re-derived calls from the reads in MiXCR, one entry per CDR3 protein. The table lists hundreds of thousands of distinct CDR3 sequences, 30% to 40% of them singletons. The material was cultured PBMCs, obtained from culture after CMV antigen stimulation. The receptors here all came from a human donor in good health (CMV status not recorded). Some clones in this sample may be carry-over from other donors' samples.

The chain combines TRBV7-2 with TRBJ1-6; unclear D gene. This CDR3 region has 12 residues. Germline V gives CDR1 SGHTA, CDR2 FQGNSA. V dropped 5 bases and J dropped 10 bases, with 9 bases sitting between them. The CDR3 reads CASSRSVSPLHF. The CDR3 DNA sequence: TGTGCCAGCAGCAGATCGGTCTCACCCCTCCACTTT. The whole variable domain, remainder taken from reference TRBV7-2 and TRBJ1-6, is GAGVSQSPSNKVTEKGKDVELRCDPISGHTALYWYRQSLGQGLEFLIYFQGNSAPDKSGLPSDRFSAERTGGSVSTLTIQRTQQEDSAVYLCASSRSVSPLHFGNGTRLTVT.

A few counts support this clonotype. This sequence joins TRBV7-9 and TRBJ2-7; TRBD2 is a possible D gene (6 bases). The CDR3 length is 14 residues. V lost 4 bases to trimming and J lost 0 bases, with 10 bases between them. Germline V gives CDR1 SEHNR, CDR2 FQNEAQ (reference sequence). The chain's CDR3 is CASSSETSSYEQYF. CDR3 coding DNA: TGTGCCAGCAGCTCTGAGACTAGCTCCTACGAGCAGTACTTC.

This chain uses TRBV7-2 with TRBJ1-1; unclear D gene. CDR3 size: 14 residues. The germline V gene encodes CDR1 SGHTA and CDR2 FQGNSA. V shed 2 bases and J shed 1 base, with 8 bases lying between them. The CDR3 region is CASSLFLANTEAFF. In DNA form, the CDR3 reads TGTGCCAGCAGCTTATTTTTGGCGAACACTGAAGCTTTCTTT.

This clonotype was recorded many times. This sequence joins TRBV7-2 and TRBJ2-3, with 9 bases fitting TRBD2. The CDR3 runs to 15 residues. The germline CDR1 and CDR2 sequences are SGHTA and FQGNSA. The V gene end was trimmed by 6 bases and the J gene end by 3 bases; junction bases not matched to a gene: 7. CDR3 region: CASRPPAGGTDTQYF. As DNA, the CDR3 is TGTGCCAGCAGGCCACCAGCGGGAGGTACAGATACGCAGTATTTT.

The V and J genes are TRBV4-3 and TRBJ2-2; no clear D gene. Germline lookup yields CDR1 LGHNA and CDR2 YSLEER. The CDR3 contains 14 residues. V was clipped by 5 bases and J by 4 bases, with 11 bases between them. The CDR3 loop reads CASSYSSPTGELFF. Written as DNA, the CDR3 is TGCGCCAGCAGCTATTCGAGCCCCACCGGGGAGCTGTTTTTT.

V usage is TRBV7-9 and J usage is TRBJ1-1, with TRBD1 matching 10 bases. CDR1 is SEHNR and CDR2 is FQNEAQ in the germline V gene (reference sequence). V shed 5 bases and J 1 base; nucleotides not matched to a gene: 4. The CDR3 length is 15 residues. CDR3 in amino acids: CASSPDRGRNTEAFF. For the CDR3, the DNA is TGTGCCAGCAGCCCGGACAGGGGGAGGAACACTGAAGCTTTCTTT.

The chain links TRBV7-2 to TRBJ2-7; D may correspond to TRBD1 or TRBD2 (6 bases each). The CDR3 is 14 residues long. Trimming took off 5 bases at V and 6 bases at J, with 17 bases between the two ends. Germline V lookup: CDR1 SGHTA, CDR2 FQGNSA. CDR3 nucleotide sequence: TGTGCCAGCAGCCCCCTGTACGGGGGCGGCGAGCAGTACGTC. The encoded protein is CASSPLYGGGEQYV.

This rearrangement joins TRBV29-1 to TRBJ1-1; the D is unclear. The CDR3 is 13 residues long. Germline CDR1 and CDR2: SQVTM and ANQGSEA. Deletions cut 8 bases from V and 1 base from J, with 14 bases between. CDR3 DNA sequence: TGCAGCCCCCAGAGGGCGGCGAACACTGAAGCTTTCTTT. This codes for CSPQRAANTEAFF.

The DNA for the CDR3 is TGTGCCAGCAGCTTAGTGGCAGGGCCCGGCCCGAACACTGAAGCTTTCTTT. This gives the protein CASSLVAGPGPNTEAFF. V is TRBV7-4 and J is TRBJ1-1, with D perhaps matching TRBD1 (5 bases). V was shortened by 1 base and J by 1 base, with 16 bases between the two germline ends. CDR3 size: 17 residues. Germline CDR1 is SGHVT and CDR2 is SQSDAQ.

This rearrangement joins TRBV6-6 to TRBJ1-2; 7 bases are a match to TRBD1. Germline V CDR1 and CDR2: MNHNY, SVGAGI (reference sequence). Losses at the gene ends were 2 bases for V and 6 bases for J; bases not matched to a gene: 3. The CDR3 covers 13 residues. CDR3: CASSYNRGDGYTF. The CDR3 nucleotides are TGTGCCAGCAGTTACAACAGGGGAGATGGCTACACCTTC.

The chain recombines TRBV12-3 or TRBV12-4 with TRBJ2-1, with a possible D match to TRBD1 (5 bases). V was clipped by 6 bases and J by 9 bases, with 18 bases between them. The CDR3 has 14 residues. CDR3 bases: TGTGCCAGCAGAGTGGCCGCTCAGGGCGGTGAGCAGTTCTTC. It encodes CASRVAAQGGEQFF.

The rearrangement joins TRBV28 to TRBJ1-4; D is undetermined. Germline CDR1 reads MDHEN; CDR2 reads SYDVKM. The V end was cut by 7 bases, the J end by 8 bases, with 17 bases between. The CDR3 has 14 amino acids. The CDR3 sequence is CASKPILPEEKLFF. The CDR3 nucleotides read TGTGCCAGCAAGCCCATCCTGCCAGAAGAAAAACTGTTTTTT.

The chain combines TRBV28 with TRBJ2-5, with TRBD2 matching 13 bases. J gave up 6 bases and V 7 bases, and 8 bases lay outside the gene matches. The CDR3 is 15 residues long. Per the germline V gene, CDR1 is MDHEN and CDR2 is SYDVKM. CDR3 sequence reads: CASIKGTSGMKTQYF. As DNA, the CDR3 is TGTGCCAGCATTAAAGGGACTAGCGGGATGAAGACCCAGTACTTC.

Here the CDR3 reads CASSPMIAGRNEQFF. CDR3 DNA sequence: TGTGCCAGCAGCCCGATGATAGCGGGACGCAATGAGCAGTTCTTC. The V call is TRBV7-9, the J call TRBJ2-1; 8 bases match TRBD2. The CDR3 has 15 residues. Germline V CDR1 and CDR2: SEHNR, FQNEAQ (reference sequence). Trimming cost V 5 bases and J 6 bases; bases outside gene matches: 9.

The CDR3 bases are TGTGCCAGCAGCGGTGGGAGACGCCAAGAGACCCAGTACTTC. Translating gives CASSGGRRQETQYF. This chain links TRBV11-1 with TRBJ2-5; maybe TRBD2 (5 bases). The V gene's germline CDR1 is SGHAT and CDR2 FQDESV (reference sequence). Trimming cost V 5 bases and J 1 base, with 11 bases left between them. The length of the CDR3 is 14 residues.

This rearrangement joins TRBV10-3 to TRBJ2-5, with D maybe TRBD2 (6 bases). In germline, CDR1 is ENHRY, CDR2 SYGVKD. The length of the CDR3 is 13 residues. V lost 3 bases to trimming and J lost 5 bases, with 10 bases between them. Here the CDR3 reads CAISDRREETQYF. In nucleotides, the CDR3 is TGTGCCATCAGTGATCGACGGGAGGAGACCCAGTACTTC.

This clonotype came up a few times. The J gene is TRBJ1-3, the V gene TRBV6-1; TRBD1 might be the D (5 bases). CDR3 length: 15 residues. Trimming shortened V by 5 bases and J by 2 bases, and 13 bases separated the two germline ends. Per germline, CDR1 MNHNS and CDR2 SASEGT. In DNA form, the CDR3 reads TGTGCCAGCAGTTTTCAGGACACCACTGGAAACACCATATATTTT. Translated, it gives CASSFQDTTGNTIYF.

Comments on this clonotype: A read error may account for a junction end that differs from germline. This CDR3 is CASGLTSSPGDTQYF. The CDR3 DNA reads TGTGCCAGCGGCTTAACCTCATCCCCGGGAGATACGCAGTATTTT. The chain recombines TRBV7-2 with TRBJ2-3; no definite D call. Germline V gives CDR1 SGHTA, CDR2 FQGNSA. This CDR3 has 15 residues. The full variable domain, with the rest looked up from reference TRBV7-2 and TRBJ2-3, is GAGVSQSPSNKVTEKGKDVELRCDPISGHTALYWYRQSLGQGLEFLIYFQGNSAPDKSGLPSDRFSAERTGGSVSTLTIQRTQQEDSAVYLCASGLTSSPGDTQYFGPGTRLTVL.

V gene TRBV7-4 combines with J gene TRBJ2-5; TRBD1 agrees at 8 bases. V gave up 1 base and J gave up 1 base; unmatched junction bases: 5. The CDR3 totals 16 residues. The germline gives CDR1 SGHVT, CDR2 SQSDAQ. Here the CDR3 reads CASSLGGTGSQETQYF. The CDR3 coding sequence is TGTGCCAGCAGCTTAGGAGGGACAGGAAGCCAAGAGACCCAGTACTTC.

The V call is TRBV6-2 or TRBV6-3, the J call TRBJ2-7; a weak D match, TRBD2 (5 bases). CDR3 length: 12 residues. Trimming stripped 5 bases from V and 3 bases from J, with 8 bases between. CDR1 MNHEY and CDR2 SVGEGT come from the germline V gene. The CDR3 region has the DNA TGTGCCAGCAGTACACTAGACTACGAGCAGTACGTC. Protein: CASSTLDYEQYV.

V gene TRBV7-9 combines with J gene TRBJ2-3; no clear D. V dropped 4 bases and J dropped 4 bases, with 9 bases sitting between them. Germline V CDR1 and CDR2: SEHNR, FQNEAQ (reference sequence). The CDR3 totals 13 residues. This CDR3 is CASSSSISDTQYF. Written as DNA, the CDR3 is TGTGCCAGCAGCTCCTCAATATCAGATACGCAGTATTTT.

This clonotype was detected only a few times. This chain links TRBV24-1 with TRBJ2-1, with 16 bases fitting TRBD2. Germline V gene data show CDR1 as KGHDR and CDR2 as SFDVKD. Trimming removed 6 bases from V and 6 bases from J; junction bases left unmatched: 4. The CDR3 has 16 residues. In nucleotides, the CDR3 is TGTGCCACCAGTCCCGGGACTAGCGGGAGGGCCAATGAGCAGTTCTTC. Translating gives CATSPGTSGRANEQFF.

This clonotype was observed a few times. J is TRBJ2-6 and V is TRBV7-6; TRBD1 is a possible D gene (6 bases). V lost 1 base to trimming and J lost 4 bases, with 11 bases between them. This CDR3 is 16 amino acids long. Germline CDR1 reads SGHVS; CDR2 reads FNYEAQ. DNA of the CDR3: TGTGCCAGCAGCTTAGGGGCAGGGGCGGGGGCCAACGTCCTGACTTTC. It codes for CASSLGAGAGANVLTF.

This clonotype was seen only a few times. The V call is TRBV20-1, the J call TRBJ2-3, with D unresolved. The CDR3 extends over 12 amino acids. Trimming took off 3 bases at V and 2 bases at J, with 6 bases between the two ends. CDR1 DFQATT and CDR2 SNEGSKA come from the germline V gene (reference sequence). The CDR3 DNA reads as TGCAGTGCTAGTGGGTCCACAGATACGCAGTATTTT. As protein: CSASGSTDTQYF.

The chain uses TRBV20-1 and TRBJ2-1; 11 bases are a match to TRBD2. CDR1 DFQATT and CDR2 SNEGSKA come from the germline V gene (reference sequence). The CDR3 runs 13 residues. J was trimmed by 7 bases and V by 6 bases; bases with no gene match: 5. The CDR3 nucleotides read TGCAGTGCAATAGCGGGAGGGCGGAATGAGCAGTTCTTC. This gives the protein CSAIAGGRNEQFF.

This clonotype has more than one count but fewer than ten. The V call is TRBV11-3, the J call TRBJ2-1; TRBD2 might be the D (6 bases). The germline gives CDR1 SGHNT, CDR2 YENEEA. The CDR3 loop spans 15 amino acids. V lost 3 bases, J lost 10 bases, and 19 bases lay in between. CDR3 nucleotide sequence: TGTGCCAGCAGCTTGGGAGGACTGGTCCAATCGGAGCAGTTCTTC. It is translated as CASSLGGLVQSEQFF.

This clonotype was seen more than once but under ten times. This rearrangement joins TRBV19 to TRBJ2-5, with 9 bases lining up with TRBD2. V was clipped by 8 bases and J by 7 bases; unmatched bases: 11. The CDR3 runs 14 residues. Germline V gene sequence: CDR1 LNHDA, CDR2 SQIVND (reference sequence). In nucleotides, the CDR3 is TGTGCCAGTTCTGAAGCGGGAGGAGGTGCGACCCAGTACTTC. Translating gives CASSEAGGGATQYF. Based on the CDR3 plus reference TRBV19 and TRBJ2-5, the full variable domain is DGGITQSPKYLFRKEGQNVTLSCEQNLNHDAMYWYRQDPGQGLRLIYYSQIVNDFQKGDIAEGYSVSREKKESFPLTVTSAQKNPTAFYLCASSEAGGGATQYFGPGTRLLVL.

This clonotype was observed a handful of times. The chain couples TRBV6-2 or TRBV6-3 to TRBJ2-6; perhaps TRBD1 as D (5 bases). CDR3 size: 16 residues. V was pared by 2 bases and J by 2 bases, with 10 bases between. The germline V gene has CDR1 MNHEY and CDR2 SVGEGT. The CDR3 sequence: CASSYARVPGANVLTF. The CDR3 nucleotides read TGTGCCAGCAGTTACGCCAGGGTCCCTGGGGCCAACGTCCTGACTTTC.